These 5 T cell receptor beta chains were all obtained from the same sample, sequenced in a study of blood T cell repertoires in COVID-19. Sequenced by immunoSEQ multiplex PCR; TCRdb stores in-frame clones only, minus some. The profile shows approximately 200,000 clones, roughly four fifths of them singletons. Specimen: peripheral blood. These receptors all come from a woman aged 55-70 years with acute or convalescent COVID-19.

This sequence joins TRBV30 and TRBJ1-5, with D tentatively TRBD1 (6 bases). Germline V CDR1 and CDR2: GTSNPN, SVGIG (reference sequence). The V end was cut by 2 bases, the J end by 4 bases, with 12 bases between. The CDR3 has 14 amino acids. CDR3 loop: CAWSRDTRNQPQHF. The CDR3 nucleotides read TGTGCCTGGAGTAGGGACACTCGGAATCAGCCCCAGCATTTT.

This chain joins TRBV5-4 and TRBJ2-3; D is perhaps TRBD2 (5 bases). The CDR3 totals 15 residues. V lost 0 bases and J 1 base, leaving 9 bases between the germline ends. Germline V gene data show CDR1 as SGHNT and CDR2 as YYREEE (reference sequence). The CDR3 spells CASSLGGSGTDTQYF. The CDR3 DNA sequence: TGTGCCAGCAGCTTGGGGGGTAGCGGCACAGATACGCAGTATTTT.

This rearrangement joins TRBV7-2 to TRBJ1-6, with D perhaps matching TRBD1 (5 bases). The germline V and J ends were trimmed by 3 bases and 10 bases, with 22 bases remaining between them. The germline V gene has CDR1 SGHTA and CDR2 FQGNSA. The CDR3 sequence is 17 residues long. As DNA, the CDR3 is TGTGCCAGCAGCTTTAGTCCGGTTTGGCAGGGTTACTCACCCCTCCACTTT. It translates to CASSFSPVWQGYSPLHF.

This chain connects TRBV6-5 to TRBJ2-7; no clear D. With 0 bases removed from V and 6 bases from J, the gap between germline ends came to 12 bases. The V gene's germline CDR1 is MNHEY and CDR2 SVGAGI. The CDR3 length is 14 residues. The CDR3 loop is CASSYSRGRREQYF. DNA of the CDR3: TGTGCCAGCAGTTACTCGCGAGGTAGGCGCGAGCAGTACTTC.

The chain carries TRBV27 and TRBJ1-1; TRBD1 agrees at 8 bases. This CDR3 has 14 residues. The germline gives CDR1 MNHEY, CDR2 SMNVEV (reference sequence). The V gene end was trimmed by 6 bases and the J gene end by 4 bases; junction bases not matched to a gene: 7. CDR3 in amino acids: CASRPQGAVTEAFF. CDR3 coding DNA: TGTGCCAGCAGACCCCAGGGGGCTGTCACTGAAGCTTTCTTT.